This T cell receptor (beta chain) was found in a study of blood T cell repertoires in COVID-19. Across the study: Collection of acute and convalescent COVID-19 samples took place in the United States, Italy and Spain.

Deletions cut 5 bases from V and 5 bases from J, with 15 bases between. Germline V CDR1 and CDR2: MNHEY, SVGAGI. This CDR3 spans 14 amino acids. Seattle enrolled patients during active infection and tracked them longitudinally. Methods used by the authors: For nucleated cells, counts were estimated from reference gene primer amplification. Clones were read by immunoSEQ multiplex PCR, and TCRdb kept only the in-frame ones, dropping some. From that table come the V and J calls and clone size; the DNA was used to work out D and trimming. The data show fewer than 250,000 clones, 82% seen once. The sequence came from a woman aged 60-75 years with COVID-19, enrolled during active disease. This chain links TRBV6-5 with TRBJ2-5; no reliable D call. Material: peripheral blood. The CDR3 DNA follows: TGTGCCAGCAGTCCAATCGGCGGTAAGGAGACCCAGTACTTC. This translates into CASSPIGGKETQYF.